The rows below give T cell receptor beta chains drawn from one sample of a study of CD8+ T cells in alopecia areata. Sequencing used immunoSEQ multiplex PCR; TCRdb keeps in-frame clones, though not all of them. The table includes hundreds of thousands of clones, more than 45% detected once. The specimen comprised CD4+ T cells sorted from blood, sampled at week 0. These receptors originate from a human donor with alopecia areata. Each CDR3 is given without its conserved first and last residue. Fields, in order: J gene, V gene, CDR3 protein.

J gene: TRBJ1-1; V gene: TRBV5-4; CDR3 protein: ASSLPPGTGGTGTEAF
J gene: TRBJ2-1; V gene: TRBV14; CDR3 protein: ASSQDRYNEQF
J gene: TRBJ2-5; V gene: TRBV11-2; CDR3 protein: ASSPIWLAGAGETQY
J gene: TRBJ2-3; V gene: TRBV10-3; CDR3 protein: AASLGGDTQY
J gene: TRBJ1-1; V gene: TRBV5-1; CDR3 protein: ASNRGQNTEAF
J gene: TRBJ2-5; V gene: TRBV6-5; CDR3 protein: ASKPGLGGETQY
J gene: TRBJ1-2; V gene: TRBV7-8; CDR3 protein: ASSLRTGEGYT
J gene: TRBJ1-5; V gene: TRBV9; CDR3 protein: ASSALEGWGEPQH
J gene: TRBJ2-3; V gene: TRBV19; CDR3 protein: ASTDGYPTDTQY
J gene: TRBJ1-3; V gene: TRBV5-1; CDR3 protein: ASSPTGTGVRGNTIY
J gene: TRBJ1-1; V gene: TRBV5-4; CDR3 protein: ASSLGLAGFEAF
J gene: TRBJ2-2; V gene: TRBV30; CDR3 protein: AWSGRTMYTGELF
J gene: TRBJ2-1; V gene: TRBV18; CDR3 protein: ASSPPGHRYNEQF
J gene: TRBJ2-7; V gene: TRBV5-1; CDR3 protein: ASSGPGVRTYEQY
J gene: TRBJ2-7; V gene: TRBV6-5; CDR3 protein: ASSSRAGESYEQY
J gene: TRBJ2-1; V gene: TRBV18; CDR3 protein: ASSPTRQDLAL
J gene: TRBJ1-1; V gene: TRBV5-1; CDR3 protein: ASSAQEDTEAF
J gene: TRBJ2-1; V gene: TRBV30; CDR3 protein: AWSVDGWRGEQF
J gene: TRBJ1-6; V gene: TRBV27; CDR3 protein: ASSRTGTNSPLH
J gene: TRBJ2-5; V gene: TRBV18; CDR3 protein: ASSNYQETQY
J gene: TRBJ1-1; V gene: TRBV29-1; CDR3 protein: SVADRRNTEAF
J gene: TRBJ2-5; V gene: TRBV20-1; CDR3 protein: SALKETQY
J gene: TRBJ1-5; V gene: TRBV6-5; CDR3 protein: ASSYDSAGPQH
J gene: TRBJ2-5; V gene: TRBV7-9; CDR3 protein: ASSGDRRETQY
J gene: TRBJ2-7; V gene: TRBV5-1; CDR3 protein: ASSSSAQVEREQY
J gene: TRBJ2-1; V gene: TRBV11-3; CDR3 protein: ASSLGATGSNEQF